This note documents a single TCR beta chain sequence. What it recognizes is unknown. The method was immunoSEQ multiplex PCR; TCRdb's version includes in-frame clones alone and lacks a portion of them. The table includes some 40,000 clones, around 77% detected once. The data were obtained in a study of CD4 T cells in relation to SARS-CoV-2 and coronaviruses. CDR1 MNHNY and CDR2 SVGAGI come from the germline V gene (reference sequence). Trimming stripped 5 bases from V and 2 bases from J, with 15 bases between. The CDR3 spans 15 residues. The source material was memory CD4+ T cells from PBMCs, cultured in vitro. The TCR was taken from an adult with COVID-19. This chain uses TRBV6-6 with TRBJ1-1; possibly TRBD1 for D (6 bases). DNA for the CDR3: TGTGCCAGCAGTGTAGCTCCGGGACAAAACACTGAAGCTTTCTTT. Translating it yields CASSVAPGQNTEAFF.